The sequence of this TCR beta chain was determined in a study of blood T cell repertoires in COVID-19. About the study: From the United States, Italy and Spain came samples of acute and convalescent COVID-19. T cells, B-cell-depleted T cells, or PBMCs supplied cDNA or gDNA.

As handled by the study authors: Counts of nucleated cells, estimated from reference gene primer amplification, were obtained. The repertoire was sequenced with immunoSEQ multiplex PCR; TCRdb's copy has only in-frame clones and lacks some. V and J calls and clone size are those listed in that table; D and trimming were worked out from the DNA. Of roughly 300,000 clones listed, approximately 85% were seen once; the top ten hold roughly 13%. The CDR3 runs 13 residues. V dropped 3 bases and J dropped 6 bases, with 12 bases sitting between them. The sequence derives from a human donor in a cohort sampled during active COVID-19. The chain is built from TRBV12-3 or TRBV12-4 and TRBJ2-7; D possibly corresponds to TRBD2 (6 bases). Sequences were obtained from peripheral blood. CDR3 sequence reads: CASSLRSSAEQYF. DNA for the CDR3: TGTGCCAGCAGTTTGCGTTCTAGCGCCGAGCAGTACTTC.